The rows below give T cell receptor beta chains drawn from one sample of a study of immune evolution from preneoplasia to lung adenocarcinoma. Clones were read by immunoSEQ multiplex PCR, and TCRdb kept only the in-frame ones, dropping some. Of 2,500 to 3,500 clones detected, approximately 90% appear once; the ten largest clones hold roughly 4%. Material for sequencing was FFPE invasive lung adenocarcinoma tissue. These receptors were taken from a person between 65 and 80 years old with invasive lung adenocarcinoma. The CDR3 runs from the conserved cysteine through the conserved F or W. The D gene is left open where the match is weak. For some rows the clone size is stated as once, few or many, or as a class when expanded; others skip it.

TRBD1 | . | TRBJ2-5 | TRBV15 | CATSPGNRGDQETQYF | TGTGCCACCTCTCCGGGGAACAGGGGGGACCAAGAGACCCAGTACTTC
. | . | TRBJ2-7 | TRBV7-9 | CASSLTSSGQSYEQYF | TGTGCCAGCAGCTTAACATCGAGCGGGCAATCCTACGAGCAGTACTTC
. | . | TRBJ1-4 | TRBV7-2 | CASSLGGRNEKLFF | TGTGCCAGCAGCTTAGGGGGGCGGAATGAAAAACTGTTTTTT
TRBD2 | . | TRBJ2-3 | TRBV4-2 | CASSLPGLAGLASDTQYF | TGTGCCAGCAGCCTCCCGGGACTAGCGGGGCTCGCCTCAGATACGCAGTATTTT
. | . | TRBJ2-7 | TRBV6-5 | CASSYSAGLGYEQYF | TGTGCCAGCAGTTACTCGGCAGGGTTAGGCTACGAGCAGTACTTC
. | . | TRBJ2-3 | TRBV7-8 | CASSLDGRRWGTDTQYF | TGTGCCAGCAGCTTAGACGGCCGGAGGTGGGGGACAGATACGCAGTATTTT
. | . | TRBJ2-1 | TRBV5-4 | CASSEDHSGEQFF | TGTGCCAGCAGCGAGGACCATTCTGGGGAGCAATTCTTC
. | . | TRBJ2-2 | TRBV4-3 | CASSQDRIATGELFF | TGCGCCAGCAGCCAAGATAGGATCGCCACCGGGGAGCTGTTTTTT
. | . | TRBJ2-5 | TRBV7-8 | CASSLAWVRETQYF | TGTGCCAGCAGCTTAGCTTGGGTCCGAGAGACCCAGTACTTC
. | . | TRBJ2-1 | TRBV6-1 | CASNPGSASAEQFF | TGTGCCAGCAATCCAGGGTCGGCTTCGGCTGAGCAGTTCTTC
. | once | TRBJ1-1 | TRBV10-3 | CAINRSGKNTEAFF | TGTGCCATCAACCGTTCGGGGAAGAACACTGAAGCTTTCTTT
. | . | TRBJ1-1 | TRBV9 | CASSETPNTEAFF | TGTGCCAGCAGCGAAACACCGAACACTGAAGCTTTCTTT
. | . | TRBJ2-2 | TRBV7-3 | CASSLPGTGELFF | TGTGCCAGCAGCCTCCCGGGTACCGGGGAGCTGTTTTTT
TRBD1 | once | TRBJ2-7 | TRBV7-9 | CASSLGQGANEQYF | TGTGCCAGCAGCTTAGGACAGGGGGCTAACGAGCAGTACTTC
TRBD2 | few | TRBJ2-7 | TRBV4-2 | CASSYTSDLYEQYF | TGTGCCAGCAGCTATACTAGCGACCTCTACGAGCAGTACTTC
. | . | TRBJ2-3 | TRBV9 | CASSALSGTDTQYF | TGTGCCAGCAGCGCTTTGAGCGGCACAGATACGCAGTATTTT
. | . | TRBJ1-2 | TRBV25-1 | CASSELRGSNYGYTF | TGTGCCAGCAGTGAACTAAGAGGCAGCAACTATGGCTACACCTTC
. | . | TRBJ2-3 | TRBV6-6 | CASSLGGGTDTQYF | TGTGCCAGCAGCCTCGGGGGAGGCACAGATACGCAGTATTTT
. | few | TRBJ2-6 | TRBV6-1 | CATLSPGANVLTF | TGTGCCACACTGTCCCCTGGGGCCAACGTCCTGACTTTC
. | . | TRBJ2-3 | TRBV5-1 | CASSLTSGRPTDTQYF | TGCGCCAGCAGCTTGACGAGCGGTCGACCAACAGATACGCAGTATTTT
. | . | TRBJ2-7 | TRBV10-3 | CAISPAKGGTYEQYF | TGTGCCATCAGCCCCGCGAAGGGCGGCACCTACGAGCAGTACTTC
TRBD2 | . | TRBJ2-1 | TRBV6-6 | CASSREGNYNEQFF | TGTGCCAGCAGCAGGGAGGGAAACTACAATGAGCAGTTCTTC
. | . | TRBJ2-7 | TRBV7-9 | CASSLAVDTYEQYF | TGTGCCAGCAGCTTAGCGGTAGACACCTACGAGCAGTACTTC
TRBD2 | . | TRBJ2-7 | TRBV7-9 | CASSLLAGYEQYF | TGTGCCAGCAGCTTGCTAGCGGGGTACGAGCAGTACTTC
TRBD1 | . | TRBJ1-4 | TRBV6-1 | CASTRRQGAEEKLFF | TGTGCCAGCACCAGAAGGCAGGGGGCAGAGGAAAAACTGTTTTTT
TRBD1 | . | TRBJ1-1 | TRBV7-6 | CASSLTGTGANTEAFF | TGTGCCAGCAGCTTGACCGGGACAGGGGCAAACACTGAAGCTTTCTTT
TRBD1 | . | TRBJ2-5 | TRBV28 | CATMNRGRSQETQYF | TGTGCCACAATGAACAGGGGCCGTAGCCAAGAGACCCAGTACTTC
. | . | TRBJ2-7 | TRBV7-9 | CASSLSQDEQYF | TGTGCCAGCAGCTTATCTCAGGACGAGCAGTACTTC
TRBD1 | . | TRBJ2-5 | TRBV27 | CASSLSRGLSETQYF | TGTGCCAGCAGTTTAAGCAGGGGGCTGTCAGAGACCCAGTACTTC
. | once | TRBJ1-1 | TRBV30 | CAWSVGGLGTEAFF | TGTGCCTGGAGTGTGGGGGGTTTGGGGACTGAAGCTTTCTTT
. | . | TRBJ2-3 | TRBV18 | CASSRDISTDTQYF | TGTGCCAGCTCACGGGACATTTCCACAGATACGCAGTATTTT
. | . | TRBJ2-5 | TRBV11-3 | CASSLGRGETQYF | TGTGCCAGCAGCTTAGGGCGAGGGGAGACCCAGTACTTC
. | . | TRBJ2-3 | TRBV7-2 | CASSLGGRGTDTQYF | TGTGCCAGCAGCTTAGGAGGCAGGGGAACAGATACGCAGTATTTT
TRBD1 | . | TRBJ1-3 | TRBV11-3 | CASSPGQGPGNTIYF | TGTGCCAGCAGTCCGGGACAGGGGCCCGGAAACACCATATATTTT
TRBD2 | few | TRBJ2-1 | TRBV6-1 | CASRAGDSYNEQFF | TGTGCCAGCAGAGCGGGGGACTCCTACAATGAGCAGTTCTTC
. | . | TRBJ2-7 | TRBV28 | CASRGSRGLLSYEQYF | TGTGCCAGCAGAGGCAGTAGAGGACTCCTGAGTTACGAGCAGTACTTC
. | . | TRBJ1-1 | TRBV5-5 | CASSSYVNTEAFF | TGTGCCAGCAGCTCTTACGTGAACACTGAAGCTTTCTTT
. | . | TRBJ2-3 | TRBV5-4 | CASSFPRDGTDTQYF | TGTGCCAGCAGCTTTCCACGGGACGGCACAGATACGCAGTATTTT
TRBD1 | once | TRBJ1-2 | TRBV9 | CASSAFGQAFNYGYTF | TGTGCCAGCAGCGCCTTCGGACAGGCGTTTAACTATGGCTACACCTTC
TRBD1 | once | TRBJ1-5 | TRBV4-2 | CASSDRVNQPQHF | TGTGCCAGCAGCGACAGGGTCAATCAGCCCCAGCATTTT
TRBD1 | . | TRBJ1-2 | TRBV2 | CASSKGQGDYGYTF | TGTGCCAGCAGTAAGGGACAGGGGGACTATGGCTACACCTTC
. | once | TRBJ2-5 | TRBV7-2 | CASSRGIQETQYF | TGTGCCAGCAGCCGAGGGATTCAAGAGACCCAGTACTTC
. | . | TRBJ1-4 | TRBV6-6 | CASKKQPNEKLFF | TGTGCCAGCAAGAAACAGCCGAATGAAAAACTGTTTTTT
TRBD2 | . | TRBJ2-7 | TRBV7-2 | CASSQLAVGSSYEQYF | TGTGCCAGCAGCCAACTAGCGGTGGGCAGCTCCTACGAGCAGTACTTC
. | . | TRBJ2-5 | TRBV5-5 | CASSLWIWETQYF | TGTGCCAGCAGCTTGTGGATCTGGGAGACCCAGTACTTC
. | . | TRBJ2-2 | TRBV14 | CASSDVLSNTGELFF | TGTGCCAGCAGCGACGTGCTTTCTAACACCGGGGAGCTGTTTTTT
. | . | TRBJ1-2 | TRBV5-1 | CASSSPMGYGYTF | TGCGCCAGCAGCTCCCCAATGGGCTATGGCTACACCTTC
TRBD2 | . | TRBJ2-3 | TRBV7-2 | CASSSTRPSGAYF | TGTGCCAGCAGCTCTACACGTCCTAGCGGGGCGTATTTT
. | . | TRBJ2-5 | TRBV11-2 | CASSQNHRAQYF | TGTGCCAGCAGCCAAAATCACAGGGCCCAGTACTTC
. | once | TRBJ1-2 | TRBV6-5 | CASSRQGGDRYGYTF | TGTGCCAGCAGCCGGCAGGGTGGGGACCGGTATGGCTACACCTTC
TRBD2 | . | TRBJ2-3 | TRBV6-6 | CASSYDGGGPDTQYF | TGTGCCAGCAGTTACGACGGGGGGGGGCCAGATACGCAGTATTTT
. | . | TRBJ2-5 | TRBV2 | CASRIGGPETQYF | TGTGCCAGCAGAATTGGGGGGCCGGAGACCCAGTACTTC
. | . | TRBJ1-1 | TRBV20-1 | CSARGRAAVF | TGCAGTGCTAGAGGGAGGGCTGCTGTCTTT
. | . | TRBJ2-7 | TRBV7-9 | CASSPAGKSYEQYF | TGTGCCAGCAGCCCGGCGGGGAAATCCTACGAGCAGTACTTC
. | few | TRBJ1-4 | TRBV28 | CASQSWRGGAGYEKLFF | TGTGCCAGCCAAAGCTGGCGGGGGGGCGCGGGGTATGAAAAACTGTTTTTT
. | . | TRBJ2-5 | TRBV9 | CASSGGMLEETQYF | TGTGCCAGCAGCGGCGGGATGTTGGAAGAGACCCAGTACTTC
TRBD2 | . | TRBJ2-3 | TRBV28 | CASSSLAGDPTDTQYF | TGTGCCAGCAGTAGCCTAGCGGGGGACCCCACAGATACGCAGTATTTT
. | . | TRBJ2-5 | TRBV30 | CAWTSGTYSAGETQYF | TGTGCCTGGACCTCCGGGACCTACTCCGCTGGCGAGACCCAGTACTTC
TRBD2 | few | TRBJ2-5 | TRBV4-1 | CASSLASGGAAETQYF | TGCGCCAGCAGCCTTGCTAGCGGGGGGGCCGCCGAGACCCAGTACTTC
. | . | TRBJ2-7 | TRBV25-1 | CASSDAYEQYF | TGTGCCAGCAGTGATGCCTACGAGCAGTACTTC